The next 17 T cell receptor beta chains were all read from a single sample in a study of blood T cell repertoires in COVID-19 (TCRdb year 2020). Libraries were constructed by the immunoSEQ multiplex PCR assay. As stored in TCRdb, this immuneACCESS dataset retains in-frame rearrangements with V and J assigned. A fraction of the clones does not appear; measured against another copy, unresolved V genes explain less than half of the discrepancy, and the remainder lacks a known reason. The sample includes tens of thousands of clones, with roughly three quarters observed a single time. In total, the top ten clones hold roughly 2.4% of the sample. The sequenced sample was peripheral blood. The receptors were sampled from a man between 65 and 80 years old with COVID-19, enrolled during active disease.

The chain uses TRBV11-3 and TRBJ2-1; 8 bases match TRBD2. V was clipped by 5 bases and J by 7 bases; unmatched bases: 10. The CDR3 is 15 residues long. Germline values: CDR1 SGHNT, CDR2 YENEEA. The CDR3 DNA is TGTGCCAGCAGCCCAAGCGGGAGTCATTTTAATGAGCAGTTCTTC. This translates into CASSPSGSHFNEQFF.

This clone was counted only a few times. The chain links TRBV6-5 to TRBJ2-7; 11 nucleotides agree with TRBD1. The V segment lost 6 bases and the J segment 5 bases; nucleotides outside the gene matches: 9. This CDR3 is 15 amino acids long. The V gene's germline CDR1 is MNHEY and CDR2 SVGAGI. For the CDR3, the DNA is TGTGCCAGCAGGCCGGACAGGGGGCGCGTCCACGAGCAGTACTTC. It yields the protein CASRPDRGRVHEQYF.

The chain joins TRBV15 to TRBJ1-2; possible D gene TRBD1, 6 bases. This CDR3 region has 12 residues. The ends were cut back, 1 base at V and 8 bases at J, with 8 bases in the middle. Germline-derived CDR1 and CDR2 are LNHNV and YYDKDF (reference sequence). CDR3 amino acids: CATSRVRGGYTF. DNA for the CDR3: TGTGCCACCAGCAGAGTCAGGGGCGGCTACACCTTC.

The rearrangement joins TRBV4-1 to TRBJ1-5; perhaps TRBD1 as D (5 bases). The CDR3 contains 17 residues. Trimming took off 0 bases at V and 2 bases at J, with 14 bases between the two ends. Germline CDR1 is MGHRA and CDR2 is YSYEKL. The CDR3 DNA reads as TGCGCCAGCAGCCAAGATTGGGGGGAGGTTGGCAATCAGCCCCAGCATTTT. This codes for CASSQDWGEVGNQPQHF.

This clone has a handful of counts. V gene TRBV5-8 combines with J gene TRBJ2-2; 8 positions agree with TRBD2. This CDR3 region has 15 residues. Germline V lookup: CDR1 SGHTS, CDR2 YDEGEE. The V and J ends lost 2 bases and 4 bases, in that order; junction bases with no gene match: 4. CDR3 amino acids: CASSFRGRPTGELFF. The CDR3 DNA follows: TGTGCCAGCAGCTTCCGCGGGAGGCCCACCGGGGAGCTGTTTTTT.

The CDR3 nucleotides are TGTGCCAGCCGGAAGGGAACAGGGGAATTTTCCTACGAGCAGTACTTC. As protein: CASRKGTGEFSYEQYF. The chain joins TRBV18 to TRBJ2-7, with 7 bases aligning to TRBD1. Looked up from germline, CDR1 is KGHSH and CDR2 is LQKENI. The CDR3 is 16 residues long. The V gene end was trimmed by 8 bases and the J gene end by 1 base; junction bases not matched to a gene: 14.

The chain links TRBV18 to TRBJ2-1; D possibly corresponds to TRBD2 (6 bases). The CDR3 is 15 amino acids. V was shortened by 6 bases and J by 4 bases, with 16 bases between the two germline ends. Per germline, CDR1 KGHSH and CDR2 LQKENI. The CDR3: CASSTEEGTYNEQFF. The CDR3 DNA reads as TGTGCCAGCTCGACGGAGGAGGGGACGTACAATGAGCAGTTCTTC.

The DNA of the CDR3 is TGCGCCAGCAGCTCTACCGGGAGTTCTAATCAGCCCCAGCATTTT. Its protein product is CASSSTGSSNQPQHF. The chain links TRBV5-1 to TRBJ1-5; D not certain. The germline CDR1 and CDR2 sequences are SGHRS and YFSETQ. Deletions cut 3 bases from V and 4 bases from J, with 14 bases between. The CDR3 sequence is 15 residues long.

The chain employs TRBV7-2 and TRBJ1-1, with 8 positions matching TRBD1. This CDR3 contains 13 residues. From germline, CDR1 is SGHTA and CDR2 FQGNSA. V shed 1 base, J shed 7 bases, and the junction held 2 bases outside the gene matches. DNA of the CDR3: TGTGCCAGCAGCTTAGGAGACAGGGGTGAAGCTTTCTTT. Translated, it gives CASSLGDRGEAFF.

The rearrangement uses TRBV5-4 and TRBJ2-5; TRBD1 matches 9 bases. This CDR3 region has 16 residues. With 1 base clipped from V and 4 bases from J, the junction kept 8 bases outside the gene matches. Germline values: CDR1 SGHNT, CDR2 YYREEE (reference sequence). The chain's CDR3 is CASSLLAQGAIETQYF. CDR3 sequence (DNA): TGTGCCAGCAGCTTGTTGGCACAGGGGGCGATAGAGACCCAGTACTTC.

The chain is built from TRBV7-9 and TRBJ2-7; no firm D call. The CDR3 sequence is 16 residues long. Germline lookup yields CDR1 SEHNR and CDR2 FQNEAQ (reference sequence). V lost 5 bases, J lost 1 base, and 18 bases lay in between. CDR3 amino acids: CASSPRLALKSYEQYF. The CDR3 bases are TGTGCCAGCAGCCCCCGACTGGCCCTGAAATCCTACGAGCAGTACTTC.

The J gene is TRBJ2-7, the V gene TRBV7-9; 10 positions agree with TRBD2. Germline lookup yields CDR1 SEHNR and CDR2 FQNEAQ (reference sequence). The CDR3 consists of 14 residues. V shed 5 bases and J 2 bases; nucleotides not matched to a gene: 3. DNA of the CDR3: TGTGCCAGCAGCGGACTAGCGGAGACCTACGAGCAGTACTTC. This encodes CASSGLAETYEQYF.

The V call is TRBV5-1, the J call TRBJ2-7; 9 bases are shared with TRBD2. Germline CDR1 and CDR2: SGHRS and YFSETQ. This CDR3 contains 14 residues. Unmatched junction bases numbered 4, after V lost 0 bases and J lost 6 bases. CDR3 residues: CASSLVPSGIEQYF. CDR3 nucleotide sequence: TGCGCCAGCAGCTTGGTTCCTAGCGGGATCGAGCAGTACTTC.

The V and J genes are TRBV4-2 and TRBJ1-1; 7 bases match TRBD1. J lost 2 bases, V lost 0 bases, and 6 bases had no gene match. Germline V gene sequence: CDR1 LGHNA, CDR2 YNFKEQ. The CDR3 contains 16 residues. In DNA form, the CDR3 reads TGTGCCAGCAGCCAAGATCTCGGACAGGTTAACACTGAAGCTTTCTTT. Residues: CASSQDLGQVNTEAFF.

This clone has just one count. This chain uses TRBV9 with TRBJ2-1; 7 positions agree with TRBD2. The CDR3 length is 15 residues. V lost 3 bases and J lost 7; bases outside the gene matches: 10. Germline CDR1 and CDR2: SGDLS and YYNGEE. CDR3 sequence (DNA): TGTGCCAGCAGCGCTCTCCCGGGACTACTTAATGAGCAGTTCTTC. It encodes CASSALPGLLNEQFF.

V is TRBV5-5 and J is TRBJ1-4; D is uncertain. V shed 0 bases and J shed 8 bases, with 11 bases lying between them. Germline-derived CDR1 and CDR2 are SGHKS and YYEKEE (reference sequence). The CDR3 consists of 14 residues. The CDR3 bases are TGTGCCAGCAGCTTGGTTGGGTTCGGGGAAAAACTGTTTTTT. Its protein product is CASSLVGFGEKLFF. The full variable domain, rest sourced from reference TRBV5-5 and TRBJ1-4, is DAGVTQSPTHLIKTRGQQVTLRCSPISGHKSVSWYQQVLGQGPQFIFQYYEKEERGRGNFPDRFSARQFPNYSSELNVNALLLGDSALYLCASSLVGFGEKLFFGSGTQLSVL.

The rearrangement joins TRBV7-3 to TRBJ2-1; the match to TRBD2 covers 10 bases. Trimming at V came to 6 bases and at J to 5 bases, leaving 4 bases not matched to a gene. From germline, CDR1 is SGHTA and CDR2 FQGTGA. This CDR3 is built from 14 residues. The CDR3 DNA reads TGTGCCAGCAGTGCTAGCGGGAGTAACAATGAGCAGTTCTTC. Translation gives CASSASGSNNEQFF.